This TCR beta chain was found in a study of blood T cells in healthy people across ages. J gave up 3 bases and V 5 bases, and 5 bases lay outside the gene matches. CDR1 MNHGY and CDR2 SVAAGI come from the germline V gene. The CDR3 extends over 16 amino acids. Whole-study findings and limits: The study regarded diversity estimates from one million T cells as underestimates. The unsorted PBMCs prevented any conclusive comparison of naive versus antigen-experienced cells.

This clonotype was seen more than once but under ten times. The target antigen is unknown. Through a sample-barcoded 5' primer and a J-beta primer mix, a second PCR was run for 7 to 11 cycles. TCRdb used MiXCR to reprocess the 5' RACE reads, holding one entry per CDR3 protein. The sample includes 500,000 to 600,000 distinct CDR3 sequences, 25% to 30% of them seen just once. Sequenced input: blood. V gene TRBV6-9 combines with J gene TRBJ2-5; 14 bases agree with TRBD2. The receptor was isolated from a woman between 65 and 79 years old in good health. The CDR3 reads CASSLLTSGGEETQYF. CDR3 nucleotide sequence: TGTGCCAGCAGTCTCTTGACTAGCGGGGGGGAAGAGACCCAGTACTTC.